The rows below give T cell receptor beta chains drawn from one sample of a study of PD-1 blockade in mismatch repair-deficient tumors. TCRdb keeps only in-frame clones here, not all; method: immunoSEQ multiplex PCR. The sample holds roughly 120,000 clones, approximately 91% seen once. Source: peripheral blood, taken approximately 71 weeks after starting pembrolizumab. Receptor source: an adult with mismatch repair-deficient cancer. Both conserved end residues are part of each CDR3. A D gene is named only where the DNA matches it firmly. Not every row has a clone size; where given, it reads once, few, many or a size class.

d_call	v_call	j_call	clone_size	cdr3_aa	cdr3_nt
.	TRBV14	TRBJ1-2	.	CASSQEGPGQYGYTF	TGTGCCAGCAGCCAAGAAGGACCGGGACAATATGGCTACACCTTC
.	TRBV11-2	TRBJ2-7	.	CASSLGRSYEQYF	TGTGCCAGCAGCTTAGGCAGGTCCTACGAGCAGTACTTC
TRBD1	TRBV4-2	TRBJ1-2	.	CASSQEGTGGNYGYTF	TGTGCCAGCAGCCAAGAAGGGACAGGGGGCAACTATGGCTACACCTTC
TRBD2	TRBV5-1	TRBJ2-1	.	CASSLGSGRPYNEQFF	TGCGCCAGCAGCTTGGGTAGCGGGAGGCCGTACAATGAGCAGTTCTTC
.	TRBV10-1	TRBJ2-1	.	CASSESRASYNEQFF	TGCGCCAGCAGTGAGTCTAGGGCGAGTTACAATGAGCAGTTCTTC
TRBD1	TRBV5-1	TRBJ2-5	.	CASRPGTGRGETQYF	TGCGCCAGCAGACCCGGGACAGGGCGTGGAGAGACCCAGTACTTC
TRBD2	TRBV30	TRBJ2-1	.	CASTAGVYNEQFF	TGTGCCTCCACAGCGGGGGTGTACAATGAGCAGTTCTTC
.	TRBV10-3	TRBJ2-3	.	CAITTPGVTDTQYF	TGTGCCATCACTACCCCCGGGGTGACAGATACGCAGTATTTT
.	TRBV4-1	TRBJ2-7	.	CASSQAATSYEQYF	TGCGCCAGCAGCCAAGCAGCGACCTCCTACGAGCAGTACTTC
.	TRBV19	TRBJ2-3	.	CATTSRLDTQYF	TGTGCGACGACTAGTCGGCTTGATACGCAGTATTTT
TRBD1	TRBV16	TRBJ1-5	.	CASSFTGGNQPQHF	TGTGCCAGCAGCTTCACAGGGGGGAATCAGCCCCAGCATTTT
TRBD1	TRBV5-1	TRBJ1-3	.	CASSSGQEYSGNTIYF	TGCGCCAGCAGCTCGGGACAGGAGTACTCTGGAAACACCATATATTTT
.	TRBV5-4	TRBJ2-5	.	CASSLARVDSAETQYF	TGTGCCAGCAGCTTGGCGCGGGTGGATTCGGCGGAGACCCAGTACTTC
.	TRBV4-3	TRBJ2-3	.	CASSQEVKTDTQYF	TGCGCCAGCAGCCAAGAAGTCAAAACAGATACGCAGTATTTT
TRBD1	TRBV12-5	TRBJ1-4	.	CASGLVQGTTNEKLFF	TGTGCTAGTGGTTTGGTACAGGGGACAACTAATGAAAAACTGTTTTTT
TRBD2	TRBV6-1	TRBJ2-7	once	CASSEALLADSYEQYF	TGTGCCAGCAGTGAAGCTTTACTAGCGGACTCCTACGAGCAGTACTTC
.	TRBV5-8	TRBJ1-4	.	CASRQSTNEKLFF	TGTGCCAGCAGACAATCAACTAATGAAAAACTGTTTTTT
.	TRBV19	TRBJ2-6	.	CASTTTVSGANVLTF	TGTGCCAGTACTACAACGGTCTCTGGGGCCAACGTCCTGACTTTC
.	TRBV9	TRBJ1-3	.	CASSVEAGRGNTIYF	TGTGCCAGCAGCGTAGAGGCGGGACGTGGAAACACCATATATTTT
TRBD1	TRBV9	TRBJ2-7	few	CASSSSTDRVSPYEQYF	TGTGCCAGCAGCTCATCCACCGACAGGGTGTCACCCTACGAGCAGTACTTC
TRBD2	TRBV7-9	TRBJ2-7	.	CASSLYLAGAYEQYF	TGTGCCAGCAGCCTATACTTAGCGGGAGCCTACGAGCAGTACTTC
.	TRBV4-1	TRBJ2-7	.	CASSQVWGGSYEQYF	TGCGCCAGCAGCCAAGTTTGGGGAGGCTCCTACGAGCAGTACTTC
.	TRBV6-1	TRBJ2-6	.	CASGQGGWGANVLTF	TGTGCCAGCGGACAGGGAGGGTGGGGGGCCAACGTCCTGACTTTC
.	TRBV6-5	TRBJ1-2	.	CASSPDVRGGYTF	TGTGCCAGCAGTCCGGACGTGAGGGGTGGCTACACCTTC
TRBD2	TRBV28	TRBJ2-7	.	CASSLSGMGNYEQYF	TGTGCCAGCAGCCTCAGCGGGATGGGGAACTACGAGCAGTACTTC
.	TRBV27	TRBJ2-7	.	CASSSTGHSLYEQYF	TGTGCCAGCAGTTCCACCGGGCATAGCCTCTACGAGCAGTACTTC
.	TRBV9	TRBJ2-3	once	CASSVDGIRTDTQYF	TGTGCCAGCAGCGTAGACGGGATCCGCACAGATACGCAGTATTTT
.	TRBV11-2	TRBJ2-7	.	CASSYAGDNEQYF	TGTGCCAGCAGCTACGCCGGGGATAACGAGCAGTACTTC
TRBD1	TRBV2	TRBJ2-7	.	CARGTGAGRTYEQYF	TGTGCCAGAGGGACAGGGGCGGGGCGGACCTACGAGCAGTACTTC
TRBD2	TRBV2	TRBJ2-3	.	CASSDGDAGRADTQYF	TGTGCCAGCAGTGACGGGGACGCCGGGAGGGCAGATACGCAGTATTTT
TRBD1	TRBV11-2	TRBJ2-7	.	CASSLAGQGYEQYF	TGTGCCAGCAGCTTAGCGGGACAGGGTTACGAGCAGTACTTC
TRBD1	TRBV18	TRBJ1-5	few	CASSPTGVQPQHF	TGTGCCAGCTCACCAACAGGGGTGCAGCCCCAGCATTTT
.	TRBV5-1	TRBJ1-1	.	CASSSGQPNTEAFF	TGCGCCAGCAGCTCCGGACAGCCGAACACTGAAGCTTTCTTT
.	TRBV29-1	TRBJ2-7	.	CSVVPGTYEQYF	TGCAGCGTTGTTCCGGGAACCTACGAGCAGTACTTC
.	TRBV27	TRBJ1-5	.	CASSPWTDSNQPQHF	TGTGCCAGCAGCCCCTGGACAGATAGCAATCAGCCCCAGCATTTT